This T cell receptor (beta chain) was recorded in a study of shared clonotypes between healthy human individuals. Points from the study as a whole: The study found lower generation probabilities in non-shared clonotypes than in those shared by all four donors. The study sampled only blood, and tissue repertoires likely differ.

Naivety among CD8 cells was defined by CD45RO negativity and positive CCR7 selection, thereby excluding terminally differentiated effector memory CD45RA+ cells. As regards this clone: Antigen unknown. Other DNA variants within this sample encode the same CDR3.

Trimming pared 0 bases from V and 2 bases from J, leaving 6 bases between. Germline CDR1 and CDR2: SGHDT and YYEEEE. CDR3 length: 13 residues. Original analysis: ImmunoSEQ sequences covered only the junction and lacked quality scores; filtering therefore differed. Sequencing was performed with immunoSEQ multiplex PCR; in TCRdb, only in-frame clones are kept and a portion is missing. The V and J calls and the clone size are those of that table, but D and trimming were determined from the DNA. The data hold roughly 2,000,000 clones, with roughly 95% observed a single time. Sequencing was performed on naive CD8+ T cells sorted from blood. The source is a man between 18 and 35 years old in good health. The chain recombines TRBV5-6 with TRBJ2-7; D call uncertain. The CDR3 sequence is CASSLEGTYEQYF. CDR3 nucleotides: TGTGCCAGCAGCTTGGAGGGTACCTACGAGCAGTACTTC.